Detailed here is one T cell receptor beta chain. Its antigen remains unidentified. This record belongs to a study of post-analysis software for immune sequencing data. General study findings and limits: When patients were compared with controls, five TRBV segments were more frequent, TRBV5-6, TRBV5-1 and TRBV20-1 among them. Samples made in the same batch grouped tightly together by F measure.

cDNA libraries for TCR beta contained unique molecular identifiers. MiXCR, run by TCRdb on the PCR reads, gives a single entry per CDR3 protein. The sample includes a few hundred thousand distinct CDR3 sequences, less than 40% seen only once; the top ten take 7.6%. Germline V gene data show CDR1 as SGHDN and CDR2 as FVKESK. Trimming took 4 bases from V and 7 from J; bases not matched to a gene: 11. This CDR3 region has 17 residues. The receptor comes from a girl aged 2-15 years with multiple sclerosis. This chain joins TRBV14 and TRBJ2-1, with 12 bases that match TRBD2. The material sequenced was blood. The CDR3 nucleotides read TGTGCCAGCAGCCGACTTACTAGCGGGGGGACCCTAAATGAGCAGTTCTTC. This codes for CASSRLTSGGTLNEQFF.